What follows is one TCR beta chain and its context. The sample holds other DNA sequences that translate to the same CDR3. This sample was taken from a study of shared clonotypes between healthy human individuals. The wider study: A couple of women and a few men aged 18 to 49 made up the donors.

Here immunoSEQ multiplex PCR was the method, and the copy in TCRdb shows in-frame clones only, minus some. The data show roughly 380,000 clones, 95% to 97% seen once. Sequenced input: memory CD8+ T cells sorted from blood. Regarding subset: CD45RO+ cells pooled with CCR7-negative TemRA cells. The origin of this receptor is a man younger than 45 in good health.

Here the CDR3 reads CSARAADTQYF. In DNA, the CDR3 is TGCAGTGCTAGAGCGGCGGATACGCAGTATTTT. The J gene is TRBJ2-3, the V gene TRBV20-1; D not resolved. The CDR3 covers 11 residues. Germline V gene data show CDR1 as DFQATT and CDR2 as SNEGSKA (reference sequence). V lost 1 base and J lost 6, with 5 bases in between.